This T cell receptor (beta chain) was obtained from a study of T cells in Graves' hyperthyroidism and ophthalmopathy. A NOSPECS grade of at least 4, a Clinical Activity Score of at least 3 and duration under 3 months were recorded in ophthalmopathy patients. Together with thyroid ultrasound, orbital computed tomography, serum thyroxine and TRAb, clinical symptoms were used for diagnoses. TCR beta CDR3 regions were amplified from RNA transcripts. First-round RT-PCR of the TCR CDR3 relied on the HTBI primer set. Each CDR3 protein gets one entry after TCRdb re-called the multiplex PCR reads with MiXCR. The profile covers about 400,000 distinct CDR3 sequences, with roughly 15% appearing a single time and roughly a fifth taken by the ten largest. The study, taken as a whole, reports: Within blood appeared most thyroid clonotypes that had expanded above 0.001.

About this clonotype: Its specificity is unknown.

Specimen: blood. The TCR was taken from a woman aged 55-69 years with Graves' ophthalmopathy.

Written as DNA, the CDR3 is TGTGCCAGCTCACCCGTAGTTGGGGCCTGGGACACTGAAGCTTTCTTT. Its translation is CASSPVVGAWDTEAFF. The gene calls are TRBV18 and TRBJ1-1, with D perhaps TRBD1 (5 bases). The V and J ends lost 3 bases and 3 bases respectively, with 17 bases between them. The germline V gene has CDR1 KGHSH and CDR2 LQKENI. This CDR3 is 16 amino acids long.